This record looks at one T cell receptor (beta chain) sequence and its context. Its antigen has not been determined. No much larger clone exists at a distance of one base, and base qualities are not known. Trimming accounts for 4 bases at V and 6 bases at J, while the number of junction bases matched to no gene is 6. Reading from cysteine to phenylalanine, the CDR3 counts 14 amino acids. CDR3 DNA is the only sequence kept; it has 42 bases, read in frame from the first base. In the germline V gene, CDR1 corresponds to SGHVS and CDR2 to FQNEAQ. The time point label, as the study defines it: baseline before first vaccination. Vaccinee samples came from UK trials COV001 and COV002, including a single-blind randomized controlled phase 2/3 trial of AZD1222 (ChAdOx1 nCoV-19) in healthy adults. Trial participant PBMC samples were collected at day 0 and day 28 after the second dose for TCRbeta chain sequencing.

The CDR3 regions of human TCRbeta chains were analyzed by immunosequencing. Concerning the study's data processing: TCRs in the repertoires were matched against a reference library of SARS-CoV-2-specific TCRs that had been generated with the MIRA antigen-specificity platform. Breadth meant the fraction of unique TCRs that were SARS-CoV-2-associated, whereas depth meant the fraction of total T cells that were SARS-CoV-2-associated. Each spike-specific TCR was assigned to its reactive spike region and to a CD4 or CD8 class using the MIRA data. Log10-transformed breadth and depth values were compared by one-way ANOVA with Sidak's multiple comparisons tests. The immuneACCESS repertoire file appears here via TCRdb, limited to in-frame rearrangements. These files lack a portion of the clones; in checked studies, under half of the deficit traces to unresolved V genes, and the cause of the others is not known. That table gives V, J and clone size, and the DNA gave D and trimming. The sample profile shows some 150,000 clones; around 93% of them were found once. Approximately 2.1% of the sample is in the top ten clones.

This sample stems from a study of T cell responses to AZD1222 COVID-19 vaccine (dated by TCRdb to the early 2020s). A note on the overall study: AZD1222 recipients whose second dose came at about 4 weeks and those whose second dose came at about 12 weeks were combined into one group, since spike-specific TCR depth and breadth did not differ between the two schedules. Trial participants were enrolled by age into 18-55, 56-69 and 70-plus year subgroups, with around 150, 28 and 57 TCR-sequenced participants respectively. A total of over 230 trial participants underwent TCR sequencing, of whom some 210 received two doses of AZD1222 and about 26 received two doses of the MenACWY control vaccine. Points the paper makes about the study in general: After two AZD1222 doses, both the breadth and the depth of spike-specific TCRs were significantly higher than at day 0 and than in MenACWY recipients. Because no day 14 peak-response samples were available, repertoires were characterized only after the peak T cell response. The vaccine-associated CD4 TCRs covered the entire spike protein, and the dominant responses fell in regions 160-218 and 743-854. In the small 56-69-year group, the increase in depth fell short of significance, most likely because of low power. Conclusions about previously exposed vaccinees are limited because only six or seven AZD1222 recipients were SARS-CoV-2 seropositive at baseline. Nearly half of unique spike-specific TCRs reportedly recognized epitopes outside regions mutated in the B.1.351 and B.1.1.7 variants. Participants were mostly white British, with more females than males. The authors suggested clonal diversity may have been underestimated.

The sequence joins TRBV7-8 to TRBJ2-1, with 7 bases in between that match TRBD1. Specimen: peripheral blood, collected on day 0 of AZD1222 vaccination. The receptor comes from an adult in good health. The base sequence is TGTGCCAGCAGCTCGAGACAGGGAAGCAATGAGCAGTTCTTC. This sequence encodes CASSSRQGSNEQFF.